Below are 18 T cell receptor beta chains sequenced from a single sample in a study of shared clonotypes between healthy human individuals. Method: immunoSEQ multiplex PCR; TCRdb's copy keeps in-frame clones and lacks some. This table has about 2.4 million clones, just over 90% appearing once. The sequenced sample was naive CD4+ T cells sorted from blood. Noted subset: CD45RA+ positively selected. The source is a man aged 18 to 30 in good health.

The rearrangement links TRBV5-4 to TRBJ2-1; 9 bases match TRBD1. CDR1 SGHNT and CDR2 YYREEE come from the germline V gene (reference sequence). The CDR3 consists of 15 residues. The V gene end was trimmed by 2 bases and the J gene end by 3 bases; junction bases not matched to a gene: 3. The CDR3 sequence is CASSFMGQGYNEQFF. CDR3 bases: TGTGCCAGCAGCTTCATGGGACAGGGCTACAATGAGCAGTTCTTC.

In DNA form, the CDR3 reads TGTGCCAGCAGTGACTCGATACAGGGCAACAGCTATGGCTACACCTTC. Translation gives CASSDSIQGNSYGYTF. V gene TRBV6-4 combines with J gene TRBJ1-2; a weak D match, TRBD1 (6 bases). The V gene's germline CDR1 is MRHNA and CDR2 SNTAGT. Between the trimmed V and J ends, which lost 0 bases and 4 bases, there was a span of 15 bases. The CDR3 sequence is 16 residues long.

The chain uses TRBV5-4 and TRBJ1-2, with TRBD1 matching over 10 bases. This CDR3 contains 15 residues. V lost 3 bases, J lost 3 bases, and 5 bases stayed unmatched. Germline V gives CDR1 SGHNT, CDR2 YYREEE (reference sequence). The DNA for the CDR3 is TGTGCCAGCAGCTCGACAGGGGGCCCAGACTATGGCTACACCTTC. It yields the protein CASSSTGGPDYGYTF.

The chain has TRBV6-6 and TRBJ2-1, with D unclear. This CDR3 region has 13 residues. Per germline, CDR1 MNHNY and CDR2 SVGAGI (reference sequence). V was shortened by 5 bases and J by 9 bases, with 14 bases between the two germline ends. CDR3: CASSLDSWGEQFF. The DNA of the CDR3 is TGTGCCAGCAGTCTTGACTCCTGGGGTGAGCAGTTCTTC.

V gene TRBV27 combines with J gene TRBJ1-6, with 8 positions matching TRBD1. The CDR3 covers 13 residues. Germline loops: CDR1 MNHEY, CDR2 SMNVEV (reference sequence). The J segment lost 10 bases and the V segment lost 6 bases, leaving 5 bases of the junction unmatched. CDR3 residues: CASRPDRASPLHF. CDR3 coding DNA: TGTGCCAGCAGACCGGACAGGGCCTCACCCCTCCACTTT.

The chain has TRBV5-1 and TRBJ2-3; D possibly uses TRBD1 or TRBD2 (5 bases each). This CDR3 is 12 amino acids long. V was trimmed by 8 bases and J by 6 bases, leaving 13 bases between them. The germline CDR1 and CDR2 sequences are SGHRS and YFSETQ. CDR3 amino acids: CASKQGEDTQYF. In DNA form, the CDR3 reads TGCGCCAGTAAACAAGGGGAGGATACGCAGTATTTT.

Written as DNA, the CDR3 is TGTGCCAGCAGCCAATCGATACTTGGCATTGGGGGGGGCACTGAAGCTTTCTTT. Translated, it gives CASSQSILGIGGGTEAFF. J is TRBJ1-1 and V is TRBV7-6, with D perhaps TRBD1 (5 bases). Looked up from germline, CDR1 is SGHVS and CDR2 is FNYEAQ. The CDR3 sequence is 18 residues long. V was clipped by 5 bases and J by 4 bases, with 26 bases between them. Full variable domain (rest looked up from reference TRBV7-6 and TRBJ1-1): GAGVSQSPRYKVTKRGQDVALRCDPISGHVSLYWYRQALGQGPEFLTYFNYEAQQDKSGLPNDRFSAERPEGSISTLTIQRTEQRDSAMYRCASSQSILGIGGGTEAFFGQGTRLTVV.

This clone was picked up a small number of times. V and J are TRBV6-1 and TRBJ1-1; D gene unclear. The germline V gene has CDR1 MNHNS and CDR2 SASEGT. This CDR3 spans 12 amino acids. V lost 6 bases, J lost 3 bases, and 8 bases lay in between. This chain's CDR3 is CASRGTDTEAFF. CDR3 coding DNA: TGTGCCAGCAGGGGAACGGACACTGAAGCTTTCTTT.

The chain couples TRBV7-3 to TRBJ2-5; the D gene is possibly TRBD1 (6 bases). CDR3 length: 13 amino acids. Trimming cost V 5 bases and J 2 bases, with 9 bases left between them. CDR1 is SGHTA, CDR2 FQGTGA, per germline. The CDR3 sequence: CASSRGSQETQYF. Written as DNA, the CDR3 is TGTGCCAGCAGCAGGGGGTCTCAAGAGACCCAGTACTTC.

The genes are TRBV27 and TRBJ1-6; no clear D. V was trimmed by 3 bases and J by 7 bases, leaving 13 bases between them. The germline CDR1 and CDR2 sequences are MNHEY and SMNVEV (reference sequence). The CDR3 consists of 15 residues. CDR3 sequence reads: CASSFTGPFNSPLHF. The CDR3 DNA reads TGTGCCAGCAGTTTTACGGGCCCTTTCAATTCACCCCTCCACTTT.

The V and J genes are TRBV11-2 and TRBJ1-2; D ambiguous. There are 13 residues in the CDR3. Germline CDR1 reads SGHAT; CDR2 reads FQNNGV. The V end lost 4 bases, the J end lost 6 bases, and 12 bases lay between the germline ends. For the CDR3, the DNA is TGTGCCAGCAGCTCACAAGTCCCAAATGGCTACACCTTC. Its protein product is CASSSQVPNGYTF.

The chain combines TRBV10-2 with TRBJ2-5; 13 bases map to TRBD2. The length of the CDR3 is 15 residues. Germline loops: CDR1 WSHSY, CDR2 SAAADI. V lost 6 bases, J lost 5 bases, and 6 bases stayed unmatched. CDR3 amino acids: CASRRTSGSGETQYF. CDR3 nucleotide sequence: TGCGCCAGCAGGAGGACTAGCGGGAGTGGTGAGACCCAGTACTTC.

The V call is TRBV30, the J call TRBJ1-1; no clear D. There are 11 residues in the CDR3. CDR1 GTSNPN and CDR2 SVGIG come from the germline V gene (reference sequence). V was pared by 3 bases and J by 1 base, with 3 bases between. DNA for the CDR3: TGTGCCTGGAGGGGGAACACTGAAGCTTTCTTT. The encoded protein is CAWRGNTEAFF. The complete variable domain, with remaining parts taken from reference TRBV30 and TRBJ1-1, reads SQTIHQWPATLVQPVGSPLSLECTVEGTSNPNLYWYRQAAGRGLQLLFYSVGIGQISSEVPQNLSASRPQDRQFILSSKKLLLSDSGFYLCAWRGNTEAFFGQGTRLTVV.

This clone occurred once. The chain uses TRBV5-1 and TRBJ2-6, with no clear D. The CDR3 runs to 16 residues. CDR1 SGHRS and CDR2 YFSETQ come from the germline V gene. The V end lost 4 bases, the J end lost 0 bases, and 11 bases lay between the germline ends. CDR3 sequence reads: CASSTGRLSGANVLTF. CDR3 bases: TGCGCCAGCAGCACCGGACGGCTCTCTGGGGCCAACGTCCTGACTTTC.

The rearrangement links TRBV7-2 to TRBJ1-1; possible D gene TRBD1, 6 bases. V gave up 4 bases and J gave up 1 base, with 10 bases separating them. Germline values: CDR1 SGHTA, CDR2 FQGNSA. The CDR3 has 14 residues. CDR3 sequence: CASSWTVANTEAFF. The DNA of the CDR3 is TGTGCCAGCAGCTGGACAGTTGCGAACACTGAAGCTTTCTTT.

The chain joins TRBV9 to TRBJ2-7; unclear D gene. The ends were cut back, 2 bases at V and 3 bases at J, with 12 bases in the middle. CDR1 is SGDLS, CDR2 YYNGEE, per germline. The CDR3 runs to 14 residues. CDR3 bases: TGTGCCAGCAGCGTGGGTAACACTGACTACGAGCAGTACTTC. This translates into CASSVGNTDYEQYF.

The V gene is TRBV18, the J gene TRBJ1-2, with 7 bases lining up with TRBD1. Germline values: CDR1 KGHSH, CDR2 LQKENI. The CDR3 sequence is 17 residues long. Trimming removed 0 bases from V and 4 bases from J; junction bases left unmatched: 11. The DNA of the CDR3 is TGTGCCAGCTCACCACCGGACGAGGGGGCGCTGGGCTATGGCTACACCTTC. Its translation is CASSPPDEGALGYGYTF.

The rearrangement joins TRBV29-1 to TRBJ1-2; maybe TRBD1 (5 bases). The CDR3 extends over 11 amino acids. V shed 5 bases and J shed 8 bases, with 12 bases lying between them. Germline V gene sequence: CDR1 SQVTM, CDR2 ANQGSEA. In DNA, the CDR3 is TGCAGCGTTTTCCGGGGGGACGGCTACACCTTC. It is translated as CSVFRGDGYTF.